This T cell receptor beta chain was sequenced during a study of blood T cells in healthy people across ages. CDR3 length equals 14 residues. After removal of 7 bases from V and 3 bases from J, the junction contained 4 bases not matched to a gene. Germline V CDR1 and CDR2: SGHRS, YFSETQ. This clonotype was observed at least ten times. PCR was performed a second time for roughly 7 to 11 cycles using a sample-barcoded 5' primer and a J-beta primer mix. Any given sample supplied a minimum of 2.5 million CDR3-containing paired-end reads. TCRdb re-called the 5' RACE reads with MiXCR, one entry per CDR3 protein. The sample has about 650,000 distinct CDR3 sequences; 52% are singletons.

V is TRBV5-1 and J is TRBJ1-2; the match to TRBD1 covers 12 bases. This TCR came from a woman older than 75 in good health. The material sequenced was blood. As DNA, the CDR3 is TGCGCCAGCGCCGGGACAGGGGGCGACTATGGCTACACCTTC. Its protein is CASAGTGGDYGYTF.